These 7 T cell receptor beta chains came from one sample sequenced in a study of blood T cell repertoires in COVID-19. TCRdb keeps only in-frame clones here, not all; method: immunoSEQ multiplex PCR. Of more than 200,000 clones listed, about 88% were seen once; the top ten hold approximately 1.7%. Sequencing was carried out using PBMCs or T cells enriched from blood (not recorded which). The receptor set was obtained from a woman between 50 and 59 years old who had recovered from COVID-19.

V and J are TRBV12-3 or TRBV12-4 and TRBJ1-3; D uncertain. V gave up 6 bases and J gave up 3 bases, with 3 bases separating them. The CDR3 loop spans 11 amino acids. The CDR3 DNA reads as TGTGCCAGCAGCAATGGAAACACCATATATTTT. Translated: CASSNGNTIYF.

The chain carries TRBV29-1 and TRBJ2-3, with TRBD2 matching over 8 bases. The CDR3 length is 13 residues. Germline CDR1 SQVTM, CDR2 ANQGSEA. Trimming removed 4 bases from V and 4 bases from J; junction bases left unmatched: 4. CDR3 sequence reads: CSVASGSPDTQYF. CDR3 in DNA: TGCAGCGTTGCCAGCGGGAGCCCAGATACGCAGTATTTT.

CDR3 sequence reads: CASIRGGNEKLFF. DNA of the CDR3: TGTGCCAGCATCAGAGGGGGCAACGAAAAACTGTTTTTT. V and J are TRBV2 and TRBJ1-4, with 7 bases that match TRBD1. After removal of 7 bases from V and 8 bases from J, the junction contained 7 bases not matched to a gene. CDR1 and CDR2 from the germline V gene are SNHLY and FYNNEI. The CDR3 runs 13 residues.

The rearrangement uses TRBV3-1 (or the pseudogene TRBV3-2) and TRBJ2-3, with 8 bases matching TRBD2. Looked up from germline, CDR1 is LGHDT and CDR2 is YNNKEL (reference sequence). The CDR3 has 15 residues. V lost 5 bases to trimming and J lost 3 bases; unmatched junction nucleotides: 7. The CDR3 DNA follows: TGTGCCAGCAGCGCTGCGGGGGGCCTGACAGATACGCAGTATTTT. Translation: CASSAAGGLTDTQYF.

The chain combines TRBV28 with TRBJ2-7, with 7 bases identical to TRBD1. Germline lookup yields CDR1 MDHEN and CDR2 SYDVKM. J lost 2 bases, V lost 9 bases, and 10 bases had no gene match. This CDR3 comprises 14 residues. DNA for the CDR3: TGTGCCAGTTCCCGTATCGGGACAGCCTACGAGCAGTACTTC. Translated, it gives CASSRIGTAYEQYF.

The rearrangement uses TRBV3-1 (or the pseudogene TRBV3-2) and TRBJ2-5; D gene unclear. Trimming shortened V by 0 bases and J by 1 base, and 9 bases separated the two germline ends. The CDR3 has 15 residues. Germline V CDR1 and CDR2: LGHDT, YNNKEL (reference sequence). CDR3 bases: TGTGCCAGCAGCCAAGATACAGTTGCCCAAGAGACCCAGTACTTC. Residues: CASSQDTVAQETQYF.

V gene TRBV11-2 combines with J gene TRBJ2-3; D is unresolved. The germline gives CDR1 SGHAT, CDR2 FQNNGV. The CDR3 totals 15 residues. Deletions cut 5 bases from V and 2 bases from J, with 14 bases between. CDR3 loop: CASSPSQKYTDTQYF. The CDR3 region has the DNA TGTGCCAGCAGCCCATCGCAGAAATACACAGATACGCAGTATTTT.